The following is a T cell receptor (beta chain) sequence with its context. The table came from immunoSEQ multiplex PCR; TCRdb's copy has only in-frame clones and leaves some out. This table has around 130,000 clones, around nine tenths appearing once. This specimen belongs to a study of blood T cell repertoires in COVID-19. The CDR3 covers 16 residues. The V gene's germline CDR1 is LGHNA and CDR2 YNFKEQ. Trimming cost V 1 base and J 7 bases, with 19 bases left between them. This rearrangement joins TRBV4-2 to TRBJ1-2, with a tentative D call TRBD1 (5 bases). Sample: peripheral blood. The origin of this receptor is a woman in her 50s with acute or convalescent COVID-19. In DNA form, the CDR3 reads TGTGCCAGCAGCCAAGGGGAGGGCTTGGGGCTTGGTGGCTACACCTTC. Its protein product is CASSQGEGLGLGGYTF.